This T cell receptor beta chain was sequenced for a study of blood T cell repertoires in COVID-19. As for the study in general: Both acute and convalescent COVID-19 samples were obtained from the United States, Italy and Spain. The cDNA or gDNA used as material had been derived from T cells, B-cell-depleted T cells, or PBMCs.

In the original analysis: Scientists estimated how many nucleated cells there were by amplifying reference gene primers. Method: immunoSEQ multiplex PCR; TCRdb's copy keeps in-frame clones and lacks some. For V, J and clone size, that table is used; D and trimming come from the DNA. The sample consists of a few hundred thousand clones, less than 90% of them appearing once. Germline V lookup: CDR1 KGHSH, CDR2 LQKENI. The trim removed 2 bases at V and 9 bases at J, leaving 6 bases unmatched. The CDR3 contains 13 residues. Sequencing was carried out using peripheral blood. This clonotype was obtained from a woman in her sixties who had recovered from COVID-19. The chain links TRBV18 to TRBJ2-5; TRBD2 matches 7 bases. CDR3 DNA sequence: TGTGCCAGCTCACCAGACCCTGCGGGGGCCCAGTACTTC. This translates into CASSPDPAGAQYF.